Listed here are 6 T cell receptor beta chains from one sample, sequenced in a study of control samples from healthy donors and cancer patients. The method was immunoSEQ multiplex PCR; TCRdb's version includes in-frame clones alone and lacks a portion of them. In the table there are around 77,000 clones, around 92% of which are singletons. What was sequenced was blood. These receptor sequences come from a woman aged 55-69 years in good health.

The chain employs TRBV2 and TRBJ2-2; 13 bases map to TRBD2. Germline CDR1 reads SNHLY; CDR2 reads FYNNEI. This CDR3 is 16 amino acids long. Germline trimming cut 5 bases from V and 7 bases from J; bases unmatched to any gene: 7. The CDR3 protein is CASSPRLAGGNGELFF. DNA for the CDR3: TGTGCCAGCAGTCCCCGACTAGCGGGAGGTAACGGGGAGCTGTTTTTT. Supplemented by reference TRBV2 and TRBJ2-2, the full variable domain reads EPEVTQTPSHQVTQMGQEVILRCVPISNHLYFYWYRQILGQKVEFLVSFYNNEISEKSEIFDDQFSVERPDGSNFTLKIRSTKLEDSAMYFCASSPRLAGGNGELFFGEGSRLTVL.

V usage is TRBV2 and J usage is TRBJ2-7; D is undetermined. Trimming pared 1 base from V and 4 bases from J, leaving 2 bases between. This CDR3 is built from 11 residues. The germline V gene has CDR1 SNHLY and CDR2 FYNNEI. CDR3 residues: CASSEGYEQYF. The CDR3 DNA reads as TGTGCCAGCAGTGAAGGGTACGAGCAGTACTTC. Looking up the rest from reference TRBV2 and TRBJ2-7 gives the full variable domain: EPEVTQTPSHQVTQMGQEVILRCVPISNHLYFYWYRQILGQKVEFLVSFYNNEISEKSEIFDDQFSVERPDGSNFTLKIRSTKLEDSAMYFCASSEGYEQYFGPGTRLTVT.

The chain combines TRBV5-6 with TRBJ2-7, with 9 bases that match TRBD2. This CDR3 has 15 residues. Germline loops: CDR1 SGHDT, CDR2 YYEEEE. V shed 3 bases and J 3 bases; nucleotides not matched to a gene: 7. The DNA for the CDR3 is TGTGCCAGCAGCTCCTTAGCGGGAGCGGGCTACGAGCAGTACTTC. Its translation is CASSSLAGAGYEQYF.

The gene calls are TRBV4-3 and TRBJ1-2, with TRBD1 identical over 7 bases. The CDR3 consists of 16 residues. CDR1 and CDR2 (germline): LGHNA, YSLEER. Trimming at V came to 0 bases and at J to 4 bases, leaving 8 bases not matched to a gene. The CDR3 DNA follows: TGCGCCAGCAGCCAAGATAGGACAGGCGTAATCTATGGCTACACCTTC. Its protein product is CASSQDRTGVIYGYTF.

This clone was observed once. V is TRBV6-1 and J is TRBJ2-7, with D hard to call. Germline V gene sequence: CDR1 MNHNS, CDR2 SASEGT. The CDR3 length is 11 residues. Trimming cost V 0 bases and J 6 bases, with 3 bases left between them. The CDR3 DNA reads as TGTGCCAGCAGTGAAGCGTTCGAGCAGTACTTC. Amino acids: CASSEAFEQYF.

V and J are TRBV19 and TRBJ2-2; 9 nucleotides line up with TRBD1. V was clipped by 9 bases and J by 7 bases; unmatched bases: 12. Germline CDR1 is LNHDA and CDR2 is SQIVND (reference sequence). This CDR3 is 15 amino acids long. The CDR3 reads CASETGTGMVGELFF. As DNA, the CDR3 is TGTGCCAGCGAAACCGGGACAGGGATGGTCGGGGAGCTGTTTTTT.